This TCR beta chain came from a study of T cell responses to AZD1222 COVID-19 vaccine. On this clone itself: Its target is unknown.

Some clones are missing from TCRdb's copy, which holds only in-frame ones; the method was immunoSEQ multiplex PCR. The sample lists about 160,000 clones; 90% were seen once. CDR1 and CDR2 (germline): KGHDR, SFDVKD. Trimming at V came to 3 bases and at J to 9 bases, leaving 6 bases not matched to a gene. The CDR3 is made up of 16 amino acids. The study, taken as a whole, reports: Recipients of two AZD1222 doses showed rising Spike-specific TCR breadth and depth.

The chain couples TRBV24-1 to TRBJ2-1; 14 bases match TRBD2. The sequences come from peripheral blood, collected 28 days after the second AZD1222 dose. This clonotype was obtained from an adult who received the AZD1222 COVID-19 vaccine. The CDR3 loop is CATSDPGLAGVSEQFF. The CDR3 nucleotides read TGTGCCACCAGTGATCCGGGACTAGCGGGAGTCTCTGAGCAGTTCTTC.